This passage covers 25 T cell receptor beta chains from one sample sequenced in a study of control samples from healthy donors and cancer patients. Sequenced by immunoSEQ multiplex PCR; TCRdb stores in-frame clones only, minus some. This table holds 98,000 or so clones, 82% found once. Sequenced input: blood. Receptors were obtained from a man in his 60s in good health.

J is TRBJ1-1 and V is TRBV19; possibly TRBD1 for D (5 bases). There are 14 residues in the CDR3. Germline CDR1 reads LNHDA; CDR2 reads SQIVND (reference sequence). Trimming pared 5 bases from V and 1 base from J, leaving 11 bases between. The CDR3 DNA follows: TGTGCCAGTAGTCAAACTACAGGGAACACTGAAGCTTTCTTT. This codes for CASSQTTGNTEAFF.

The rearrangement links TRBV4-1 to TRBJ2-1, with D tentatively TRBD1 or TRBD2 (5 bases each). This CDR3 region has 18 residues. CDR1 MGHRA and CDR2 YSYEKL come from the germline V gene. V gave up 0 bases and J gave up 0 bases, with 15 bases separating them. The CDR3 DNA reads TGCGCCAGCAGCCAAGAAACGATGGGGGAACTCTCCTACAATGAGCAGTTCTTC. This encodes CASSQETMGELSYNEQFF.

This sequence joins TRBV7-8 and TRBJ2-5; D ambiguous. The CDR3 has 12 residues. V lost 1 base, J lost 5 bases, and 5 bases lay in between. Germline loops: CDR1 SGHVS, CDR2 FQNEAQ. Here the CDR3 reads CASSLDEETQYF. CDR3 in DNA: TGTGCCAGCAGCTTAGATGAGGAGACCCAGTACTTC.

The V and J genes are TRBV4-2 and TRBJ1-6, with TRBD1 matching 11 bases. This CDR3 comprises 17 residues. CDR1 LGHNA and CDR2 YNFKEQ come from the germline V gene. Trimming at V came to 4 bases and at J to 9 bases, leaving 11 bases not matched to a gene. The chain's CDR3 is CASSLWGGTGGGSPLHF. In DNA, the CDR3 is TGTGCCAGCAGCCTTTGGGGCGGGACAGGGGGAGGTTCACCCCTCCACTTT.

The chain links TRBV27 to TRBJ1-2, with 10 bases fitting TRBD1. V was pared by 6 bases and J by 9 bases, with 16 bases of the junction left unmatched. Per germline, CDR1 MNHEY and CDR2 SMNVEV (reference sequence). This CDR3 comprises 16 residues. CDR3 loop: CASRFRLGQGPSSYTF. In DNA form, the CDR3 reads TGTGCCAGCAGATTCCGACTGGGACAGGGGCCGAGTAGCTACACCTTC.

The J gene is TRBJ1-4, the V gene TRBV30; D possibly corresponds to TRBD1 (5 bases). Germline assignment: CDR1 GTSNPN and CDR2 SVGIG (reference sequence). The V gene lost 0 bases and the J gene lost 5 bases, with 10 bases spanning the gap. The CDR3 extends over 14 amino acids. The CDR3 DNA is TGTGCCTGGAGTGTAGACAGTAACAATGAAAAACTGTTTTTT. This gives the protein CAWSVDSNNEKLFF.

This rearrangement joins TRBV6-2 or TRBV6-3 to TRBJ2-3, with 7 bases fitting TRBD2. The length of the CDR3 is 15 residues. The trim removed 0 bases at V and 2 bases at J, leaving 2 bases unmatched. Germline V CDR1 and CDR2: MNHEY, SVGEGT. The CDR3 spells CASSYSGGPTDTQYF. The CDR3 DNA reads TGTGCCAGCAGTTACTCGGGAGGGCCCACAGATACGCAGTATTTT.

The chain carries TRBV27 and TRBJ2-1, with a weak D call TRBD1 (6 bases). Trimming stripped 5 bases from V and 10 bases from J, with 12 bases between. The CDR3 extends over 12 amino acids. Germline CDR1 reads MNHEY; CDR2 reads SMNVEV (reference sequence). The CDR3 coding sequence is TGTGCCAGCAGTGCAGGGGTGCGGGAGCAGTTCTTC. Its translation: CASSAGVREQFF.

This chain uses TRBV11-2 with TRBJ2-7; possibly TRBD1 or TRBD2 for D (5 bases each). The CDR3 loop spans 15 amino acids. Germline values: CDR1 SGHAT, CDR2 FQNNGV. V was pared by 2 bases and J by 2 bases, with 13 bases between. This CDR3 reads CASSLSDGGTYEQYF. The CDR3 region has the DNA TGTGCCAGCAGCTTAAGTGATGGGGGAACCTACGAGCAGTACTTC.

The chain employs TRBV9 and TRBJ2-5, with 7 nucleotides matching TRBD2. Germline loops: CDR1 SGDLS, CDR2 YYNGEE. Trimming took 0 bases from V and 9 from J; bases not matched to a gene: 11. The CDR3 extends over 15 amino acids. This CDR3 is CASSVGGGRDEAQYF. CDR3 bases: TGTGCCAGCAGCGTAGGGGGAGGGCGAGACGAGGCCCAGTACTTC.

The CDR3 sequence is CASSARSPVRDWREIIKMDEQYF. CDR3 coding DNA: TGTGCCAGCAGCGCTCGTAGTCCCGTGCGCGACTGGCGGGAGATAATTAAAATGGACGAGCAGTACTTC. V gene TRBV2 combines with J gene TRBJ2-7, with 7 bases fitting TRBD2. The CDR3 spans 23 residues. The V gene end was trimmed by 6 bases and the J gene end by 5 bases; junction bases not matched to a gene: 37. Germline CDR1 and CDR2: SNHLY and FYNNEI.

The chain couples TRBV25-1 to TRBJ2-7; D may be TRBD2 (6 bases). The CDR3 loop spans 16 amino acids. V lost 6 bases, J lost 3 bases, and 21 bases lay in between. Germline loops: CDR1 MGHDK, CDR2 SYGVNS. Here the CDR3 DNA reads TGTGCCAGCAGCCCCCCCTTGGTAGCGGCTGTCTACGAGCAGTACTTC. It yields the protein CASSPPLVAAVYEQYF.

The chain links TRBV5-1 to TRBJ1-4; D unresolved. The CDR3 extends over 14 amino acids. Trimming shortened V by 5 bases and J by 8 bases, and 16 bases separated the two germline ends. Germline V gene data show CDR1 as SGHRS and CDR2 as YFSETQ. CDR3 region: CASSYGQGGEKLFF. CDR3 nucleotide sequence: TGCGCCAGCAGTTATGGTCAAGGCGGAGAAAAACTGTTTTTT.

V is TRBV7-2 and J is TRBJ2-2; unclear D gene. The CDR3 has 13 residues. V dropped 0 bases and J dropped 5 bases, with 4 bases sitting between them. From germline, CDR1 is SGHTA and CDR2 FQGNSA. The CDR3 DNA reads TGTGCCAGCAGCTTAGCAGGAACCGGGGAGCTGTTTTTT. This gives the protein CASSLAGTGELFF. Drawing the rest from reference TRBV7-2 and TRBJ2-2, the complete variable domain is GAGVSQSPSNKVTEKGKDVELRCDPISGHTALYWYRQSLGQGLEFLIYFQGNSAPDKSGLPSDRFSAERTGGSVSTLTIQRTQQEDSAVYLCASSLAGTGELFFGEGSRLTVL.

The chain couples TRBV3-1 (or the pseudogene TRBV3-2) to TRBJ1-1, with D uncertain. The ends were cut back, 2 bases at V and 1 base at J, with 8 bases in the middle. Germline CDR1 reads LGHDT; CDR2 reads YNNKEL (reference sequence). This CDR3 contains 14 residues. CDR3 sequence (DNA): TGTGCCAGCAGCCAAAACTTGAAGAACACTGAAGCTTTCTTT. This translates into CASSQNLKNTEAFF.

As DNA, the CDR3 is TGTGCCCTCCTGGGGGGTACGCACTATGGCTACACCTTC. Translation gives CALLGGTHYGYTF. V is TRBV7-9 and J is TRBJ1-2; a weak D match, TRBD1 (5 bases). Germline assignment: CDR1 SEHNR and CDR2 FQNEAQ (reference sequence). This CDR3 region has 13 residues. V dropped 11 bases and J dropped 3 bases, with 16 bases sitting between them.

The CDR3 here is CASTVANSPLHF. CDR3 nucleotide sequence: TGTGCCAGCACCGTAGCAAATTCACCCCTCCACTTT. This chain connects TRBV5-4 to TRBJ1-6, with D unresolved. This CDR3 contains 12 residues. Per germline, CDR1 SGHNT and CDR2 YYREEE (reference sequence). Trimming stripped 6 bases from V and 7 bases from J, with 8 bases between.

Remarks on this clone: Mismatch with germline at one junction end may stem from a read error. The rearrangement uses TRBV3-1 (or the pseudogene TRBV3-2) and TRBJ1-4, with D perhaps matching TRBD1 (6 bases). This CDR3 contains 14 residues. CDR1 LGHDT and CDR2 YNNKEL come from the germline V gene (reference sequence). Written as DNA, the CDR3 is TGTGCCAGCGGCCACGAGGGGGTAAATGAAAAACTGTTTTTT. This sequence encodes CASGHEGVNEKLFF.

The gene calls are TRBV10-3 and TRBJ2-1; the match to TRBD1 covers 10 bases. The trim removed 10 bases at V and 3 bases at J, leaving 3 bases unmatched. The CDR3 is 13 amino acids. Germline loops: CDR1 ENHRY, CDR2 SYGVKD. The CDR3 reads CATGDRGYNEQFF. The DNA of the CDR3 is TGTGCCACTGGGGACAGGGGCTACAATGAGCAGTTCTTC.

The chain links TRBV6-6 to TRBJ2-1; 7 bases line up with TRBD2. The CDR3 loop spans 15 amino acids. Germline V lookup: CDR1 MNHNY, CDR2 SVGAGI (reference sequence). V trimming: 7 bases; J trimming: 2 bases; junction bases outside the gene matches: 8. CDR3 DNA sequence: TGTGCCAGCACCTCGGTTGCGGGAGCCTACAATGAGCAGTTCTTC. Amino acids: CASTSVAGAYNEQFF.

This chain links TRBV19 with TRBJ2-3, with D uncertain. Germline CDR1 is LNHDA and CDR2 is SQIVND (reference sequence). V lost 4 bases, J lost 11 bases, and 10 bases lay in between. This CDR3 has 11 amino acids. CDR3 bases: TGTGCCAGTAGTAATGGTCCACGGCAGTATTTT. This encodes CASSNGPRQYF.

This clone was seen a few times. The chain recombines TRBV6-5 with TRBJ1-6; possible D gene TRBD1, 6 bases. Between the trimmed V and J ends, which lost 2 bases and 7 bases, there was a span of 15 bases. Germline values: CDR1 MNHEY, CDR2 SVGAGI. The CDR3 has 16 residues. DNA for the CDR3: TGTGCCAGCAGTTACCGGGGACATCCGGGGAATTCACCCCTCCACTTT. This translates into CASSYRGHPGNSPLHF.

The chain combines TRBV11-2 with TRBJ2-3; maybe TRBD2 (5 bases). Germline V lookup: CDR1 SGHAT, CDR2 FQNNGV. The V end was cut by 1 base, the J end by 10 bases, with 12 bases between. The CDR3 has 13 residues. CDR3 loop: CASSLGFSGAQYF. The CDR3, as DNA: TGTGCCAGCAGCTTAGGGTTCTCCGGGGCGCAGTATTTT. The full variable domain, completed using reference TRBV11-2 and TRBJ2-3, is EAGVAQSPRYKIIEKRQSVAFWCNPISGHATLYWYQQILGQGPKLLIQFQNNGVVDDSQLPKDRFSAERLKGVDSTLKIQPAKLEDSAVYLCASSLGFSGAQYFGPGTRLTVL.

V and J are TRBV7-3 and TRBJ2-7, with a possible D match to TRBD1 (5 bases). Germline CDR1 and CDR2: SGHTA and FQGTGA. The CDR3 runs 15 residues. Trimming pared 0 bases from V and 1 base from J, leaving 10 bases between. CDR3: CASSLTAGLSYEQYF. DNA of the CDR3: TGTGCCAGCAGCTTAACTGCAGGGCTTTCCTACGAGCAGTACTTC.

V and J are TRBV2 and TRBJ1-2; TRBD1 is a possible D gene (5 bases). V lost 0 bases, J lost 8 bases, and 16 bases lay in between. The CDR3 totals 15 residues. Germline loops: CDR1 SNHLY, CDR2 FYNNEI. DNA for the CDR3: TGTGCCAGCAGTGAAGCGCGGGGGGGAATCAGAGGCTACACCTTC. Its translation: CASSEARGGIRGYTF.